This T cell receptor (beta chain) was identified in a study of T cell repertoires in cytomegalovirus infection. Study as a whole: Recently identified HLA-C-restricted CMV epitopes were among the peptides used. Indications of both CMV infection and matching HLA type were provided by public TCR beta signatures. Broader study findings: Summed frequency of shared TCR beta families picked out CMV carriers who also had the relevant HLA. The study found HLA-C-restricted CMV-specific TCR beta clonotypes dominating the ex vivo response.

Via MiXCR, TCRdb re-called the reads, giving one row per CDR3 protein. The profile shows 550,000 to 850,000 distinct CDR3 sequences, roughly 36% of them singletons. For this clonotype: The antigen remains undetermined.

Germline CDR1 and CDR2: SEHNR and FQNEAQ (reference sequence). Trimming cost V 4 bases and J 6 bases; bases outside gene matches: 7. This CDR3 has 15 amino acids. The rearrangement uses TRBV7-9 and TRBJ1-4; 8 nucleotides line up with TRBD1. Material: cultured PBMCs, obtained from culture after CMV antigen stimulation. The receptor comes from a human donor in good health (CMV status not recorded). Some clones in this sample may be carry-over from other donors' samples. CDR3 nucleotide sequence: TGTGCCAGCAGCTCCGGACAGGGAGGTGATGAAAAACTGTTTTTT. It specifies CASSSGQGGDEKLFF.